This T cell receptor beta chain was captured by sequencing in a study of shared clonotypes between healthy human individuals. Trimming took off 7 bases at V and 2 bases at J, with 18 bases between the two ends. The CDR3 runs to 17 residues. Germline values: CDR1 MNHEY, CDR2 SMNVEV (reference sequence). Concerning this clone: Its specificity is not known.

Several immunoSEQ plates received, in even portions, the genomic DNA of each subset. Replicate PCRs run on sorted subsets employed roughly 190 ng DNA, roughly 30,000 T cell genomes. Generated by immunoSEQ multiplex PCR, the TCRdb table keeps only in-frame clones and is missing some. This sample has about 1,500,000 clones, with about 96% found just once. General study findings and limits: Non-shared clonotypes showed lower generation probabilities than clonotypes common to all four donors. Incomplete sequencing of sorted subsets was indicated by rarefaction despite large depth.

The clonotype comes from a man aged 25-45 years in good health. Sequenced: naive CD4+ T cells sorted from blood. Described subset: CD45RA+ positively selected. The chain is built from TRBV27 and TRBJ2-6, with D tentatively TRBD1 (6 bases). The DNA for the CDR3 is TGTGCCAGCACCAAGCTTACAGGGCCCCCTGGGGCCAACGTCCTGACTTTC. This translates into CASTKLTGPPGANVLTF.